A single sample is the source of the 21 T cell receptor beta chains below, sequenced in a study of blood T cells in healthy people across ages. Alongside a J-beta primer mix, a sample-barcoded 5' primer served in a second PCR lasting about 6 to 12 cycles. From the 5' RACE reads, TCRdb called clonotypes with MiXCR, one entry per CDR3 protein. The repertoire includes some 790,000 distinct CDR3 sequences, under 35% of them detected once, and around 16% sits in the top ten. The material sequenced was blood. All receptors derive from a woman aged 80 or older in good health.

This clonotype has ten or more counts. V and J are TRBV30 and TRBJ2-5; D may be TRBD1 (6 bases). V was trimmed by 3 bases and J by 4 bases, leaving 15 bases between them. This CDR3 is 14 amino acids long. Germline CDR1 and CDR2: GTSNPN and SVGIG (reference sequence). This CDR3 reads CAWRPLIGGETQYF. For the CDR3, the DNA is TGTGCCTGGAGACCCCTCATAGGGGGAGAGACCCAGTACTTC.

In the case of this clonotype: Possible read error: a much larger clone is one base away. The CDR3 protein is CASKCGGAVETQYF. CDR3 nucleotide sequence: TGTGCCAGCAAGTGCGGGGGGGCCGTAGAGACCCAGTACTTC. This chain joins TRBV6-1 and TRBJ2-5; 9 nucleotides match TRBD2. The CDR3 is made up of 14 amino acids. The junction had 7 bases not matched to a gene; V was cut back by 7 bases and J by 4 bases. CDR1 MNHNS and CDR2 SASEGT come from the germline V gene.

This chain links TRBV6-2 or TRBV6-3 with TRBJ1-1, with no clear D. The germline gives CDR1 MNHEY, CDR2 SVGEGT. There are 13 residues in the CDR3. Trimming took off 9 bases at V and 2 bases at J, with 13 bases between the two ends. CDR3 residues: CASIPSGNTEAFF. The CDR3 DNA follows: TGTGCCAGTATCCCGTCAGGTAACACTGAAGCTTTCTTT.

This clonotype was seen at least ten times. The V call is TRBV15, the J call TRBJ2-3, with D possibly being TRBD2 (5 bases). CDR1 is LNHNV and CDR2 is YYDKDF in the germline V gene (reference sequence). V lost 0 bases and J 8 bases, leaving 18 bases between the germline ends. The length of the CDR3 is 16 residues. CDR3 coding DNA: TGTGCCACCAGCAGAGATGGCCCCTCGACGGCGGGTACGCAGTATTTT. It codes for CATSRDGPSTAGTQYF. Looking up the rest from reference TRBV15 and TRBJ2-3 gives the full variable domain: DAMVIQNPRYQVTQFGKPVTLSCSQTLNHNVMYWYQQKSSQAPKLLFHYYDKDFNNEADTPDNFQSRRPNTSFCFLDIRSPGLGDTAMYLCATSRDGPSTAGTQYFGPGTRLTVL.

This clonotype occurred a few times. The chain combines TRBV28 with TRBJ1-6; D perhaps matches TRBD1 (6 bases). The germline V gene has CDR1 MDHEN and CDR2 SYDVKM. The length of the CDR3 is 14 residues. V lost 6 bases, J lost 7 bases, and 13 bases lay in between. In nucleotides, the CDR3 is TGTGCCAGCAGGTCGGACAGTGGCAATTCACCCCTCCACTTT. The encoded protein is CASRSDSGNSPLHF.

This clonotype was observed a few times. One end of the junction varies from germline; a read error may be responsible. The chain links TRBV15 to TRBJ1-5, with a tentative D call TRBD1 (6 bases). Per germline, CDR1 LNHNV and CDR2 YYDKDF (reference sequence). CDR3 length: 14 residues. CDR3 bases: TGTGCCACCAGTAGAGATAGGACAGATCAGCCCCAGCATTTT. Translated: CATSRDRTDQPQHF.

V is TRBV11-2 and J is TRBJ2-7; 8 nucleotides line up with TRBD2. This CDR3 is built from 16 residues. Germline V gene sequence: CDR1 SGHAT, CDR2 FQNNGV. The junction had 9 bases not matched to a gene; V was cut back by 5 bases and J by 0 bases. Here the CDR3 reads CASSRQGGRNSYEQYF. The CDR3 nucleotides read TGTGCCAGCAGCCGCCAGGGCGGGAGGAACTCCTACGAGCAGTACTTC.

In its sample, this clonotype was seen a few times. The rearrangement uses TRBV20-1 and TRBJ2-3; possibly TRBD2 for D (5 bases). The CDR3 is 14 amino acids. V was cut by 1 base and J by 1 base, with 9 bases left in between. CDR1 and CDR2 (germline): DFQATT, SNEGSKA (reference sequence). CDR3 nucleotides: TGCAGTGCTAGAGCCTACGGGGGCACAGATACGCAGTATTTT. Protein sequence: CSARAYGGTDTQYF.

The V gene is TRBV9, the J gene TRBJ2-1; 7 bases match TRBD1. This CDR3 has 16 amino acids. Losses at the gene ends were 3 bases for V and 2 bases for J; bases not matched to a gene: 8. From germline, CDR1 is SGDLS and CDR2 YYNGEE. CDR3 in DNA: TGTGCCAGCAGCGCCCTCGGGCAGGGGGCCTACAATGAGCAGTTCTTC. Translated, it gives CASSALGQGAYNEQFF.

With respect to this clonotype: A read error may account for a junction end that differs from germline. V usage is TRBV3-1 and J usage is TRBJ1-1; weak D call: TRBD1 (5 bases). Germline lookup yields CDR1 LGHDT and CDR2 YNNKEL (reference sequence). The CDR3 sequence is 15 residues long. The DNA for the CDR3 is TGTGCCAGCAGCCCCTATGGAGGGGTGAACACTGGAGCTTTCTTT. This gives the protein CASSPYGGVNTGAFF.

V and J are TRBV4-2 and TRBJ1-1, with 8 positions matching TRBD1. Germline V gene sequence: CDR1 LGHNA, CDR2 YNFKEQ. This CDR3 comprises 15 residues. V lost 4 bases, J lost 0 bases, and 4 bases stayed unmatched. DNA for the CDR3: TGTGCCAGCAGCCCTGAACAGGGGGTGAACACTGAAGCTTTCTTT. Translated, it gives CASSPEQGVNTEAFF.

Points on this clonotype: The junction differs from germline at one of its ends, possibly a read error. The genes are TRBV20-1 and TRBJ1-1; 11 nucleotides match TRBD1. The CDR3 consists of 17 residues. CDR1 is DFQATT, CDR2 SNEGSKA, per germline (reference sequence). The CDR3 sequence is CSTRDPGTGGSLAEAFF. CDR3 DNA sequence: TGCAGTACTAGAGACCCCGGGACAGGGGGAAGTTTGGCTGAAGCTTTCTTT.

As concerns this clonotype: Just one base apart from a much larger clone, this may be a read error. The gene calls are TRBV15 and TRBJ2-3; the match to TRBD2 covers 9 bases. Germline V gene sequence: CDR1 LNHNV, CDR2 YYDKDF (reference sequence). CDR3 size: 15 residues. CDR3 residues: CATSRASGGTDAQYF. The CDR3 DNA reads as TGTGCCACCAGCAGAGCCAGCGGGGGGACAGATGCGCAGTATTTT.

This clonotype was recorded at least ten times. In DNA, the CDR3 is TGTGCCAGCAGCTTAACACTAGCGGGGGGCCCTAATACGCAGTATTTT. Protein sequence: CASSLTLAGGPNTQYF. The chain recombines TRBV7-2 with TRBJ2-3, with 12 bases identical to TRBD2. This CDR3 has 16 residues. Germline CDR1 reads SGHTA; CDR2 reads FQGNSA. The V gene end was trimmed by 2 bases and the J gene end by 7 bases; junction bases not matched to a gene: 7. Based on the CDR3 plus reference TRBV7-2 and TRBJ2-3, the full variable domain is GAGVSQSPSNKVTEKGKDVELRCDPISGHTALYWYRQSLGQGLEFLIYFQGNSAPDKSGLPSDRFSAERTGGSVSTLTIQRTQQEDSAVYLCASSLTLAGGPNTQYFGPGTRLTVL.

The chain is built from TRBV5-1 and TRBJ2-2, with no clear D. The CDR3 is 15 residues long. V was pared by 0 bases and J by 6 bases, with 12 bases between. Looked up from germline, CDR1 is SGHRS and CDR2 is YFSETQ. The CDR3 DNA sequence: TGCGCCAGCAGCTTGGGCCCCGGCAACGCCGGGGAGCTGTTTTTT. It specifies CASSLGPGNAGELFF.

In its sample, this clonotype was seen a few times. The chain links TRBV5-8 to TRBJ2-5, with D perhaps matching TRBD2 (6 bases). V dropped 4 bases and J dropped 1 base, with 14 bases sitting between them. Germline CDR1 and CDR2: SGHTS and YDEGEE. The CDR3 extends over 15 amino acids. CDR3 in DNA: TGTGCCAGCAGCCAACGGCCCGGGGGCCAAGAGACCCAGTACTTC. Translation gives CASSQRPGGQETQYF.

This clonotype was observed at least ten times. The J gene is TRBJ2-3, the V gene TRBV12-3 or TRBV12-4; 8 nucleotides line up with TRBD2. The V gene end was trimmed by 3 bases and the J gene end by 5 bases; junction bases not matched to a gene: 10. The CDR3 contains 16 residues. The CDR3 region is CASSFPSGGFLDTQYF. The CDR3 region has the DNA TGTGCCAGCAGTTTCCCAAGCGGGGGTTTCCTAGATACGCAGTATTTT.

In this sample, this clonotype turned up many times. The rearrangement joins TRBV5-5 to TRBJ2-7; 8 bases are shared with TRBD1. This CDR3 contains 15 residues. With 4 bases clipped from V and 5 bases from J, the junction kept 11 bases outside the gene matches. Germline V gene lookup returns CDR1 SGHKS and CDR2 YYEKEE (reference sequence). CDR3 DNA: TGTGCCAGCAGCCGTTTTACAGGGGGTTCCAACGAGCAGTACTTC. Its translation is CASSRFTGGSNEQYF.

This sequence joins TRBV20-1 and TRBJ1-4; tentatively, D is TRBD1 (6 bases). CDR1 and CDR2 (germline): DFQATT, SNEGSKA (reference sequence). This CDR3 is 13 amino acids long. Trimming cost V 6 bases and J 0 bases, with 8 bases left between them. The CDR3 is CSAWTATNEKLFF. CDR3 in DNA: TGCAGTGCCTGGACAGCAACTAATGAAAAACTGTTTTTT.

This clonotype has ten or more counts. This chain uses TRBV29-1 with TRBJ2-7, with D perhaps given as TRBD1 or TRBD2 (5 bases each). V gave up 6 bases and J gave up 0 bases, with 9 bases separating them. CDR3 length equals 12 residues. From germline, CDR1 is SQVTM and CDR2 ANQGSEA. The CDR3 coding sequence is TGCAGCGTGACAGAGGGCTCCTACGAGCAGTACTTC. It encodes CSVTEGSYEQYF.

Details on this clonotype: Just one base apart from a much larger clone, this may be a read error. This chain uses TRBV4-3 with TRBJ2-1; D may be TRBD1 or TRBD2 (5 bases each). Germline CDR1 and CDR2: LGHNA and YSLEER. The V end was cut by 0 bases, the J end by 8 bases, with 14 bases between. The CDR3 totals 15 residues. CDR3 coding DNA: TGCGCCAGCAGCCAAGAGCGTAGAGGGGTCGATGAGCAGTTCTTC. Translating gives CASSQERRGVDEQFF.